Listed here are 17 T cell receptor beta chains from one sample, sequenced in a study of spatial heterogeneity in lung cancer. Time point here: blood at routine non-recurrence follow-up after resection. TCRdb fed the 5' RACE reads into MiXCR, producing one record per CDR3 protein. The sample includes around 25,000 distinct CDR3 sequences, more than 9.5% of them seen just once. The source was PBMCs, collected at follow-up. These receptors were collected from a male donor with early-stage non-small cell lung cancer.

In this sample, this clonotype turned up many times. The chain combines TRBV7-9 with TRBJ2-1; D is unclear. The CDR3 loop spans 13 amino acids. Per the germline V gene, CDR1 is SEHNR and CDR2 is FQNEAQ (reference sequence). The ends were cut back, 1 base at V and 4 bases at J, with 5 bases in the middle. CDR3 coding DNA: TGTGCCAGCAGCTTAGTGGGTTACAATGAGCAGTTCTTC. Amino acid sequence: CASSLVGYNEQFF.

This clonotype appeared many times. The chain links TRBV20-1 to TRBJ2-7; D might be TRBD2 (6 bases). The CDR3 has 14 residues. Trimming removed 0 bases at V and 4 bases at J, with 13 bases between. Germline V gene sequence: CDR1 DFQATT, CDR2 SNEGSKA (reference sequence). CDR3: CSARELEGLYEQYF. For the CDR3, the DNA is TGCAGTGCTAGAGAGTTGGAGGGCTTGTACGAGCAGTACTTC.

This clonotype was picked up many times. The chain links TRBV10-3 to TRBJ2-1; D gene unclear. The CDR3 length is 15 residues. The V end was cut by 3 bases, the J end by 2 bases, with 11 bases between. The germline gives CDR1 ENHRY, CDR2 SYGVKD. CDR3 amino acids: CAISDRADTYNEQFF. The CDR3 DNA is TGTGCCATCAGTGATCGGGCAGATACCTACAATGAGCAGTTCTTC.

In this sample, this clonotype turned up many times. CDR3 amino acids: CSGTSGVEQYF. CDR3 bases: TGCAGCGGGACTAGCGGGGTCGAGCAGTACTTC. The V call is TRBV20-1, the J call TRBJ2-7; 13 bases fit TRBD2. From germline, CDR1 is DFQATT and CDR2 SNEGSKA (reference sequence). This CDR3 spans 11 amino acids.

Judged by abundance, this clonotype is large (0.1 to 1%). V gene TRBV28 combines with J gene TRBJ2-5; D not resolved. This CDR3 contains 13 residues. V was pared by 6 bases and J by 2 bases, with 10 bases between. Germline V lookup: CDR1 MDHEN, CDR2 SYDVKM. The CDR3 DNA follows: TGTGCCAGCAGCTACGGGTGGCAAGAGACCCAGTACTTC. It yields the protein CASSYGWQETQYF.

This sequence joins TRBV20-1 and TRBJ2-3; 8 nucleotides match TRBD1. The ends lost 6 bases at V and 5 bases at J; junction bases unmatched: 13. CDR3 size: 15 residues. Germline V gene sequence: CDR1 DFQATT, CDR2 SNEGSKA (reference sequence). The CDR3 sequence is CSAPSGQGRVDTQYF. CDR3 coding DNA: TGCAGTGCCCCGAGCGGACAGGGCAGGGTAGATACGCAGTATTTT.

A single count supports this clonotype. A much larger clonotype is one base distant, so this may be a read error. The chain couples TRBV20-1 to TRBJ1-5, with D maybe TRBD1 (6 bases). This CDR3 has 15 residues. CDR1 is DFQATT, CDR2 SNEGSKA, per germline (reference sequence). CDR3 nucleotides: TGCAGAGCTAGAGTAGGGGGGACACGGAATCAGCCCCAGCATTTT. This encodes CRARVGGTRNQPQHF.

This clonotype was observed at least ten times. This chain joins TRBV7-8 and TRBJ1-5; TRBD1 might be the D (6 bases). Trimming removed 4 bases from V and 2 bases from J, with 15 bases in between. CDR3 size: 16 residues. CDR1 is SGHVS, CDR2 FQNEAQ, per germline. The CDR3 protein is CASSSRQVRGNQPQHF. The DNA for the CDR3 is TGTGCCAGCAGCTCACGACAGGTGCGGGGCAATCAGCCCCAGCATTTT.

CDR3 sequence: CASSHGSGGAAETQYF. CDR3 nucleotide sequence: TGCGCCAGCAGCCACGGAAGCGGGGGGGCCGCGGAGACCCAGTACTTC. This rearrangement joins TRBV5-1 to TRBJ2-5, with 10 bases fitting TRBD2. The CDR3 runs 16 residues. Germline CDR1 and CDR2: SGHRS and YFSETQ. V dropped 4 bases and J dropped 5; count of bases not matched to a gene: 11.

The genes are TRBV7-2 and TRBJ1-4; a weak D match, TRBD1 (6 bases). The germline CDR1 and CDR2 sequences are SGHTA and FQGNSA. This CDR3 spans 14 amino acids. V was pared by 2 bases and J by 3 bases, with 7 bases between. CDR3 sequence: CASSLTGSNEKLFF. In nucleotides, the CDR3 is TGTGCCAGCAGCTTAACAGGGTCTAATGAAAAACTGTTTTTT. The whole variable domain, remainder taken from reference TRBV7-2 and TRBJ1-4, is GAGVSQSPSNKVTEKGKDVELRCDPISGHTALYWYRQSLGQGLEFLIYFQGNSAPDKSGLPSDRFSAERTGGSVSTLTIQRTQQEDSAVYLCASSLTGSNEKLFFGSGTQLSVL.

In this sample, this clonotype turned up a few times. The CDR3 sequence: CASSVDLLANYGYTF. The CDR3 nucleotides are TGTGCCAGCAGCGTAGATCTCTTAGCTAACTATGGCTACACCTTC. The chain couples TRBV9 to TRBJ1-2; no definite D call. The CDR3 sequence is 15 residues long. Germline lookup yields CDR1 SGDLS and CDR2 YYNGEE. With 0 bases removed from V and 0 bases from J, the gap between germline ends came to 9 bases.

This chain joins TRBV27 and TRBJ2-3, with 7 bases identical to TRBD1. Losses at the gene ends were 5 bases for V and 4 bases for J; bases not matched to a gene: 9. Per the germline V gene, CDR1 is MNHEY and CDR2 is SMNVEV (reference sequence). CDR3 length: 15 residues. CDR3 sequence: CASSRPGQNADTQYF. CDR3 nucleotides: TGTGCCAGCAGTCGACCGGGACAGAATGCAGATACGCAGTATTTT.

Judged by abundance, this clonotype is medium-sized (0.01 to 0.1%). The chain employs TRBV6-2 or TRBV6-3 and TRBJ2-4; 8 nucleotides match TRBD2. Germline trimming cut 0 bases from V and 8 bases from J; bases unmatched to any gene: 6. From germline, CDR1 is MNHEY and CDR2 SVGEGT. The CDR3 loop spans 15 amino acids. The CDR3, as DNA: TGTGCCAGCAGTTACTCAACTAGCGGCGGGCACATTCAGTACTTC. Protein: CASSYSTSGGHIQYF.

By share, this clonotype ranks as medium-sized. The chain recombines TRBV7-6 with TRBJ1-2, with D unresolved. CDR1 and CDR2 from the germline V gene are SGHVS and FNYEAQ. V dropped 10 bases and J dropped 3 bases, with 12 bases sitting between them. The length of the CDR3 is 12 residues. As DNA, the CDR3 is TGTGCCATCACAGAGGGAGACTATGGCTACACCTTC. Its translation is CAITEGDYGYTF.

This clonotype was seen at least ten times. The chain employs TRBV6-2 or TRBV6-3 and TRBJ2-3; no definite D call. Looked up from germline, CDR1 is MNHEY and CDR2 is SVGEGT. This CDR3 contains 14 residues. Trimming pared 6 bases from V and 2 bases from J, leaving 12 bases between. CDR3 residues: CASRPTEPTDTQYF. As DNA, the CDR3 is TGTGCCAGCAGGCCTACAGAACCCACAGATACGCAGTATTTT.

The CDR3 region has the DNA TGTGCCAGCAGCGACAGGACAGGGGGCTACGAGCAGTACTTC. It codes for CASSDRTGGYEQYF. The V gene is TRBV13, the J gene TRBJ2-7; 10 bases are shared with TRBD1. Germline V gene sequence: CDR1 PRHDT, CDR2 FYEKMQ (reference sequence). The CDR3 sequence is 14 residues long. J was trimmed by 3 bases and V by 5 bases; bases with no gene match: 4.

The table lists this clonotype with many counts. The gene calls are TRBV5-1 and TRBJ2-1; D possibly corresponds to TRBD2 (5 bases). The ends were cut back, 6 bases at V and 2 bases at J, with 15 bases in the middle. CDR1 and CDR2 (germline): SGHRS, YFSETQ. There are 15 residues in the CDR3. The DNA for the CDR3 is TGCGCCAGCACCTTCGGGCGCGGGCCCTACAATGAGCAGTTCTTC. Residues: CASTFGRGPYNEQFF.